This T cell receptor (beta chain) was profiled in a study of cytomegalovirus exposure and HLA in healthy donors. Study results and limitations: Later work showed greater clonal expansion in HLA-associated TCR beta chains than in equally common others.

Trimming left V 0 bases short and J 6 bases short, with 9 bases between. The CDR3 spans 13 residues. Germline CDR1 reads LGHNA; CDR2 reads YSLEER. Details on this clone: Its antigen remains unidentified.

This PCR relied on a set of 60 Vbeta primers and 13 Jbeta primers. The method was immunoSEQ multiplex PCR; TCRdb's version includes in-frame clones alone and lacks a portion of them. Altogether about 130,000 clones are present, about 85% being singletons, with the ten largest covering 1.5% to 2%. The rearrangement links TRBV4-3 to TRBJ2-7; possibly TRBD2 for D (5 bases). Specimen: PBMCs. This TCR was sampled from a boy aged 5-17 years in good health and CMV-seronegative. This chain's CDR3 is CASSQERAAEQYF. CDR3 coding DNA: TGCGCCAGCAGCCAAGAGAGGGCAGCCGAGCAGTACTTC.